The clone carrying this TCR beta chain has more than one count but fewer than ten. Its antigen is not known. For the second PCR, which ran for 7 to 11 cycles, a sample-barcoded 5' primer and a J-beta primer mix were used. TCRdb reanalysed the 5' RACE reads using MiXCR and keeps one entry per CDR3 protein. The sample carries about 780,000 distinct CDR3 sequences, roughly 25% recorded once. This record belongs to a study of blood T cells in healthy people across ages. Study-wide points: In long-lived donors, naive CD4+ cell counts and diversity exceeded those of aged donors.

The individuals who served as donors were healthy Caucasians living in Russia, aged about 6 to 100. Germline CDR1 and CDR2: DFQATT and SNEGSKA (reference sequence). V was clipped by 6 bases and J by 6 bases, with 11 bases between them. This CDR3 spans 11 amino acids. A further study also used this sample, focusing on T cells of mothers and their children. That publication notes: Each mother yielded more than 9 million TCR beta CDR3 reads. Each child yielded millions of reads. Whether related or unrelated, pairs show similar shaping of TCR recombination output by thymic selection.

The sequence was obtained from a boy younger than 18 in good health. Input material: blood. The chain has TRBV20-1 and TRBJ1-2; D is perhaps TRBD1 (5 bases). The CDR3: CSATGGNGYTF. Written as DNA, the CDR3 is TGCAGTGCCACGGGGGGGAATGGCTACACCTTC.